The 28 T cell receptor beta chains given below trace back to one sample, sequenced in a study of shared clonotypes between healthy human individuals. Sequencing was performed with immunoSEQ multiplex PCR; in TCRdb, only in-frame clones are kept and a portion is missing. The sample shows about 700,000 clones, about 90% of them seen only once. Positive CCR7 selection of CD45RO-negative cells yielded the naive CD8 cells, and terminally differentiated effector memory CD45RA+ cells were excluded. Sequencing used naive CD8+ T cells sorted from blood. The receptors originated from a man aged 30 to 45 in good health.

This clone occurred once. The chain joins TRBV4-1 to TRBJ2-7, with 11 bases matching TRBD2. The germline CDR1 and CDR2 sequences are MGHRA and YSYEKL. The CDR3 covers 14 residues. The J segment lost 5 bases and the V segment lost 3 bases, leaving 3 bases of the junction unmatched. The CDR3 reads CASSQLTSGNEQYF. Here the CDR3 DNA reads TGCGCCAGCAGCCAGTTGACTAGCGGGAACGAGCAGTACTTC.

The chain is built from TRBV7-6 and TRBJ1-2, with a weak D call TRBD1 (6 bases). Germline V gene lookup returns CDR1 SGHVS and CDR2 FNYEAQ. Between the trimmed V and J ends, which lost 6 bases and 2 bases, there was a span of 10 bases. This CDR3 has 13 residues. CDR3: CASRRGGNYGYTF. CDR3 nucleotide sequence: TGTGCCAGCAGGCGAGGGGGGAACTATGGCTACACCTTC.

This clone occurred once. The V and J genes are TRBV7-2 and TRBJ1-2; D may be TRBD1 (5 bases). V was pared by 2 bases and J by 6 bases, with 13 bases between. Germline V gives CDR1 SGHTA, CDR2 FQGNSA. The CDR3 spans 14 residues. The CDR3 protein is CASSLSSREDGYTF. DNA for the CDR3: TGTGCCAGCAGCTTAAGTTCCAGGGAGGATGGCTACACCTTC.

V is TRBV27 and J is TRBJ2-2; D gene unclear. V dropped 4 bases and J dropped 1 base, with 4 bases sitting between them. The germline gives CDR1 MNHEY, CDR2 SMNVEV (reference sequence). This CDR3 spans 13 amino acids. This CDR3 is CASSWKNTGELFF. The CDR3 nucleotides read TGTGCCAGCAGTTGGAAGAACACCGGGGAGCTGTTTTTT.

The V call is TRBV7-9, the J call TRBJ2-2, with 7 positions matching TRBD2. The CDR3 extends over 15 amino acids. Losses at the gene ends were 0 bases for V and 6 bases for J; bases not matched to a gene: 4. Germline V gene sequence: CDR1 SEHNR, CDR2 FQNEAQ (reference sequence). The CDR3 nucleotides are TGTGCCAGCAGCTTAGCGGGAGGGAATTCCGGGGAGCTGTTTTTT. The encoded protein is CASSLAGGNSGELFF.

The chain combines TRBV27 with TRBJ2-2; D is possibly TRBD2 (6 bases). Germline assignment: CDR1 MNHEY and CDR2 SMNVEV (reference sequence). V lost 2 bases and J 7 bases, leaving 8 bases between the germline ends. This CDR3 contains 13 residues. In nucleotides, the CDR3 is TGTGCCAGCAGTTTAATGGGAGGCGGGGAGCTGTTTTTT. Its protein product is CASSLMGGGELFF.

This chain uses TRBV7-9 with TRBJ2-7; D is possibly TRBD1 (5 bases). The V and J ends lost 5 bases and 6 bases respectively, with 11 bases between them. The germline V gene has CDR1 SEHNR and CDR2 FQNEAQ (reference sequence). The CDR3 has 12 residues. The CDR3 DNA follows: TGTGCCAGCAGCCACACAGGTCTCGAGCAGTACTTC. Residues: CASSHTGLEQYF.

This clone was found a few times. The chain uses TRBV29-1 and TRBJ2-7; weak D call: TRBD2 (6 bases). CDR3 size: 14 residues. Germline V gene lookup returns CDR1 SQVTM and CDR2 ANQGSEA. Trimming shortened V by 4 bases and J by 4 bases, and 17 bases separated the two germline ends. The chain's CDR3 is CSVGVESSGYEQYF. The CDR3 DNA follows: TGCAGCGTTGGTGTCGAATCGAGCGGGTACGAGCAGTACTTC.

This clone came up a few times. This chain uses TRBV7-2 with TRBJ1-2; no clear D gene. Trimming cost V 4 bases and J 6 bases, with 9 bases left between them. The CDR3 spans 12 residues. Germline values: CDR1 SGHTA, CDR2 FQGNSA. The CDR3 nucleotides are TGTGCCAGCAGCTCGTACATGGATGGCTACACCTTC. Amino acids: CASSSYMDGYTF.

The chain couples TRBV6-1 to TRBJ2-1; TRBD2 matches 10 bases. The CDR3 is 15 residues long. The V and J ends lost 4 bases and 4 bases, in that order; junction bases with no gene match: 4. CDR1 MNHNS and CDR2 SASEGT come from the germline V gene. CDR3 sequence reads: CASSAGSGRYNEQFF. CDR3 bases: TGTGCCAGCAGTGCGGGTAGCGGGAGGTACAATGAGCAGTTCTTC.

This rearrangement joins TRBV7-8 to TRBJ1-5; a weak D match, TRBD1 (6 bases). The germline V gene has CDR1 SGHVS and CDR2 FQNEAQ. V was clipped by 1 base and J by 0 bases, with 16 bases between them. This CDR3 has 18 amino acids. Here the CDR3 DNA reads TGTGCCAGCAGCTTAGGAACGGACAGCGGTCATAGCAATCAGCCCCAGCATTTT. This sequence encodes CASSLGTDSGHSNQPQHF.

With respect to this clone: Distinct nucleotide sequences in the sample also encode this CDR3. J is TRBJ1-1 and V is TRBV4-1; no clear D. The V end was cut by 1 base, the J end by 1 base, with 4 bases between. The CDR3 is 13 amino acids. Germline values: CDR1 MGHRA, CDR2 YSYEKL. CDR3 DNA sequence: TGCGCCAGCAGCCAAGTGGGGAACACTGAAGCTTTCTTT. Translating it yields CASSQVGNTEAFF.

V usage is TRBV9 and J usage is TRBJ1-2; 9 bases are a match to TRBD1. Germline V CDR1 and CDR2: SGDLS, YYNGEE. The CDR3 spans 15 residues. V trimming: 2 bases; J trimming: 3 bases; junction bases outside the gene matches: 5. CDR3 sequence reads: CASSVGQGTYYGYTF. The DNA of the CDR3 is TGTGCCAGCAGCGTGGGACAGGGTACCTACTATGGCTACACCTTC.

The chain combines TRBV5-6 with TRBJ2-7, with D perhaps TRBD2 (5 bases). Trimming removed 0 bases from V and 2 bases from J, with 9 bases in between. This CDR3 region has 14 residues. The germline CDR1 and CDR2 sequences are SGHDT and YYEEEE. CDR3 nucleotides: TGTGCCAGCAGCTTGGGAGGGCGACCCTACGAGCAGTACTTC. Protein sequence: CASSLGGRPYEQYF. The full variable domain, completed using reference TRBV5-6 and TRBJ2-7, is DAGVTQSPTHLIKTRGQQVTLRCSPKSGHDTVSWYQQALGQGPQFIFQYYEEEERQRGNFPDRFSGHQFPNYSSELNVNALLLGDSALYLCASSLGGRPYEQYFGPGTRLTVT.

This chain links TRBV19 with TRBJ2-2; 11 bases fit TRBD2. In germline, CDR1 is LNHDA, CDR2 SQIVND (reference sequence). V lost 6 bases, J lost 3 bases, and 12 bases stayed unmatched. The CDR3 length is 18 residues. The chain's CDR3 is CASSPRASGRTDTGELFF. In nucleotides, the CDR3 is TGTGCCAGTAGCCCTCGTGCTAGCGGGAGGACAGACACCGGGGAGCTGTTTTTT.

This clone was counted once. The genes are TRBV4-3 and TRBJ2-7; 7 nucleotides align to TRBD1. The CDR3 sequence is 14 residues long. The V and J ends lost 0 bases and 3 bases, in that order; junction bases with no gene match: 2. From germline, CDR1 is LGHNA and CDR2 YSLEER. The chain's CDR3 is CASSQERTGYEQYF. DNA of the CDR3: TGCGCCAGCAGCCAAGAAAGGACAGGCTACGAGCAGTACTTC.

The chain has TRBV19 and TRBJ2-2; D not certain. The germline V gene has CDR1 LNHDA and CDR2 SQIVND (reference sequence). This CDR3 is 13 amino acids long. V lost 5 bases and J 4 bases, leaving 8 bases between the germline ends. In DNA form, the CDR3 reads TGTGCCAGTAGTTCCACAGTCACCGGGGAGCTGTTTTTT. Protein: CASSSTVTGELFF.

This chain uses TRBV9 with TRBJ2-5; D unclear. Germline-derived CDR1 and CDR2 are SGDLS and YYNGEE. CDR3 length: 16 residues. Trimming removed 1 base at V and 4 bases at J, with 17 bases between. DNA of the CDR3: TGTGCCAGCAGCGTATCCCCCTTCTTTAGACGAGAGACCCAGTACTTC. It is translated as CASSVSPFFRRETQYF.

The CDR3 is CASSIEVKNIQYF. CDR3 bases: TGTGCCAGTAGTATAGAGGTCAAAAACATTCAGTACTTC. V is TRBV19 and J is TRBJ2-4; no definite D call. Trimming left V 0 bases short and J 3 bases short, with 3 bases between. CDR1 LNHDA and CDR2 SQIVND come from the germline V gene (reference sequence). The length of the CDR3 is 13 residues.

The chain joins TRBV6-5 to TRBJ2-7; no clear D. In germline, CDR1 is MNHEY, CDR2 SVGAGI. V lost 3 bases and J 1 base, leaving 10 bases between the germline ends. This CDR3 is built from 14 residues. CDR3 bases: TGTGCCAGCAGTTATGGGGTTGGTTCCTACGAGCAGTACTTC. Residues: CASSYGVGSYEQYF.

This clone was counted once. V is TRBV7-9 and J is TRBJ2-7, with a possible D match to TRBD1 (5 bases). CDR1 SEHNR and CDR2 FQNEAQ come from the germline V gene (reference sequence). This CDR3 is 16 amino acids long. The V end was cut by 2 bases, the J end by 3 bases, with 17 bases between. CDR3 coding DNA: TGTGCCAGCAGCTTATCGTCAGGGTTTGAGGTCTACGAGCAGTACTTC. Translating it yields CASSLSSGFEVYEQYF.

The chain uses TRBV27 and TRBJ2-1, with 8 bases identical to TRBD1. Germline V lookup: CDR1 MNHEY, CDR2 SMNVEV (reference sequence). The CDR3 is 14 residues long. V trimming: 6 bases; J trimming: 9 bases; junction bases outside the gene matches: 10. The CDR3 loop is CASSTGQVKGEQFF. CDR3 sequence (DNA): TGTGCCAGCAGCACGGGACAGGTCAAGGGTGAGCAGTTCTTC.

The chain has TRBV5-6 and TRBJ2-7; TRBD1 matches at 7 bases. This CDR3 is 14 amino acids long. Germline V gene data show CDR1 as SGHDT and CDR2 as YYEEEE. Unmatched junction bases numbered 9, after V lost 4 bases and J lost 5 bases. CDR3 nucleotides: TGTGCCAGCAGCCACGGATCCCAGGGGGACGAGCAGTACTTC. Its protein is CASSHGSQGDEQYF.

V is TRBV11-2 and J is TRBJ2-7; the match to TRBD2 covers 11 bases. Trimming removed 4 bases from V and 3 bases from J; junction bases left unmatched: 5. Germline CDR1 and CDR2: SGHAT and FQNNGV. The CDR3 consists of 15 residues. CDR3 sequence reads: CASSYGTSGYYEQYF. Written as DNA, the CDR3 is TGTGCCAGCAGCTATGGGACTAGCGGTTACTACGAGCAGTACTTC.

J is TRBJ1-2 and V is TRBV18; 11 positions match TRBD1. CDR3 length equals 15 residues. With V trimmed by 4 bases and J by 8 bases, 9 bases remained unmatched. Germline V lookup: CDR1 KGHSH, CDR2 LQKENI. This CDR3 reads CASSLPGTGGRGYTF. The CDR3 DNA follows: TGTGCCAGCTCACTCCCCGGGACAGGGGGGAGGGGCTACACCTTC. Supplemented by reference TRBV18 and TRBJ1-2, the full variable domain reads NAGVMQNPRHLVRRRGQEARLRCSPMKGHSHVYWYRQLPEEGLKFMVYLQKENIIDESGMPKERFSAEFPKEGPSILRIQQVVRGDSAAYFCASSLPGTGGRGYTFGSGTRLTVV.

The chain couples TRBV7-2 to TRBJ1-2; no clear D gene. Trimming shortened V by 5 bases and J by 4 bases, and 11 bases separated the two germline ends. Germline V gives CDR1 SGHTA, CDR2 FQGNSA. The CDR3 is 13 residues long. The CDR3 DNA reads as TGTGCCAGCAGCCAGCAATGGGTCTATGGCTACACCTTC. Translated, it gives CASSQQWVYGYTF.

This chain connects TRBV28 to TRBJ2-7; D remains unclear. Germline CDR1 and CDR2: MDHEN and SYDVKM. This CDR3 contains 12 residues. V lost 10 bases and J lost 2, with 12 bases in between. CDR3 protein: CATRSTTYEQYF. The CDR3, as DNA: TGTGCCACCCGTAGCACAACCTACGAGCAGTACTTC. Drawing the rest from reference TRBV28 and TRBJ2-7, the complete variable domain is DVKVTQSSRYLVKRTGEKVFLECVQDMDHENMFWYRQDPGLGLRLIYFSYDVKMKEKGDIPEGYSVSREKKERFSLILESASTNQTSMYLCATRSTTYEQYFGPGTRLTVT.

The rearrangement links TRBV25-1 to TRBJ2-5; no firm D call. The CDR3 spans 14 residues. V lost 3 bases, J lost 7 bases, and 15 bases lay in between. The V gene's germline CDR1 is MGHDK and CDR2 SYGVNS. In DNA, the CDR3 is TGTGCCAGCAGTGATGGGCCCCTAGGCGGGACCCAGTACTTC. It encodes CASSDGPLGGTQYF.